This T cell receptor (beta chain) derives from a study of cytomegalovirus exposure and HLA in healthy donors. The PCR made use of 60 Vbeta and 13 Jbeta primers. TCRdb keeps only in-frame clones here, not all; method: immunoSEQ multiplex PCR. Here the sample spans about 89,000 clones, 85% being singletons. Germline V gives CDR1 KGHSH, CDR2 LQKENI. The CDR3 has 15 residues. Unmatched junction bases numbered 4, after V lost 1 base and J lost 2 bases. The chain is built from TRBV18 and TRBJ1-1, with TRBD1 matching 7 bases. The sample consisted of PBMCs. The sequence came from a middle-aged man in good health and CMV-seropositive. The DNA for the CDR3 is TGTGCCAGCTCACCACTGGGACAGATAAACACTGAAGCTTTCTTT. This gives the protein CASSPLGQINTEAFF.